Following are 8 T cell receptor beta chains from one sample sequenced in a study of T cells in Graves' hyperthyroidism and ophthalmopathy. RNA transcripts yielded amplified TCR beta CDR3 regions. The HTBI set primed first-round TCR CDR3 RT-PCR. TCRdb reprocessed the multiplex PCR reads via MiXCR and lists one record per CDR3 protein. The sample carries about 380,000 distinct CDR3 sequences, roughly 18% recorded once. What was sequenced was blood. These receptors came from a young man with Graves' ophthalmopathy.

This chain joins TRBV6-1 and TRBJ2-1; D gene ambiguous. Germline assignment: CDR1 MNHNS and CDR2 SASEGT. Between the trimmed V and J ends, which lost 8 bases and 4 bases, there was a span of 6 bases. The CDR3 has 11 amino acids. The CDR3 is CASGKYNEQFF. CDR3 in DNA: TGTGCCAGCGGTAAATACAATGAGCAGTTCTTC.

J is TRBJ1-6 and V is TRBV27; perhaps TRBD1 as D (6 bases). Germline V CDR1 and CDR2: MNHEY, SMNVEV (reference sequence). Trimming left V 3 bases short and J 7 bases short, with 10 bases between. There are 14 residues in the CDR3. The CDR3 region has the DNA TGTGCCAGCAGTTTGTACAGGGCAAATTCACCCCTCCACTTT. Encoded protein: CASSLYRANSPLHF.

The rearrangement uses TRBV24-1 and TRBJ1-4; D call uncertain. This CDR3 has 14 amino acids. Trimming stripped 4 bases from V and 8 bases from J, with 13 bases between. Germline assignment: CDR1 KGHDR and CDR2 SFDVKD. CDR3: CATSDPAGPEKLFF. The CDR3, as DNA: TGTGCCACCAGTGACCCTGCAGGACCCGAAAAACTGTTTTTT.

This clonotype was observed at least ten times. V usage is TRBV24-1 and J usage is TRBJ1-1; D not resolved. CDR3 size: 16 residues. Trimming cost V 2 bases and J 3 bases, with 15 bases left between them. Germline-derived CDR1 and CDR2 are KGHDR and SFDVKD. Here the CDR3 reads CATSDSGLGSDTEAFF. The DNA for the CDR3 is TGTGCCACCAGTGATTCAGGTCTGGGTAGCGACACTGAAGCTTTCTTT.

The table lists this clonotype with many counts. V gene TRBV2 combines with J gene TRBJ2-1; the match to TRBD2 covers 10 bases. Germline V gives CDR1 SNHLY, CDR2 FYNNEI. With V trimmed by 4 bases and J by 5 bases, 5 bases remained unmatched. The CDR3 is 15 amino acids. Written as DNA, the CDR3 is TGTGCCAGCAGTGTAGCGGGAGGCTGGCACAATGAGCAGTTCTTC. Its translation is CASSVAGGWHNEQFF.

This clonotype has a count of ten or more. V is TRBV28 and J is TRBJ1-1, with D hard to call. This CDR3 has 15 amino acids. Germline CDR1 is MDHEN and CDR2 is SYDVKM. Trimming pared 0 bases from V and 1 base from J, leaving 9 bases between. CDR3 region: CASSLWGGQNTEAFF. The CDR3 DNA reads TGTGCCAGCAGTTTATGGGGCGGGCAGAACACTGAAGCTTTCTTT. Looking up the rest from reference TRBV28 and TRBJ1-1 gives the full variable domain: DVKVTQSSRYLVKRTGEKVFLECVQDMDHENMFWYRQDPGLGLRLIYFSYDVKMKEKGDIPEGYSVSREKKERFSLILESASTNQTSMYLCASSLWGGQNTEAFFGQGTRLTVV.

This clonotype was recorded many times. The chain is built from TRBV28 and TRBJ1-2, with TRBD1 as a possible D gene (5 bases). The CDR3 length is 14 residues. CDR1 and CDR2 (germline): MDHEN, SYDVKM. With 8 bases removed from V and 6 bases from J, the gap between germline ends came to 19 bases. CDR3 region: CASYLRGRVNGYTF. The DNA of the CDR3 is TGTGCCAGCTACCTCCGGGGCAGGGTGAATGGCTACACCTTC.

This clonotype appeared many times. CDR3 sequence: CASGFGEETQYF. The CDR3 coding sequence is TGTGCTAGTGGTTTCGGCGAAGAGACCCAGTACTTC. J is TRBJ2-5 and V is TRBV12-5, with D hard to call. The CDR3 is 12 amino acids. CDR1 and CDR2 from the germline V gene are LGHNT and FRNRAP. V shed 3 bases and J shed 3 bases, with 5 bases lying between them.